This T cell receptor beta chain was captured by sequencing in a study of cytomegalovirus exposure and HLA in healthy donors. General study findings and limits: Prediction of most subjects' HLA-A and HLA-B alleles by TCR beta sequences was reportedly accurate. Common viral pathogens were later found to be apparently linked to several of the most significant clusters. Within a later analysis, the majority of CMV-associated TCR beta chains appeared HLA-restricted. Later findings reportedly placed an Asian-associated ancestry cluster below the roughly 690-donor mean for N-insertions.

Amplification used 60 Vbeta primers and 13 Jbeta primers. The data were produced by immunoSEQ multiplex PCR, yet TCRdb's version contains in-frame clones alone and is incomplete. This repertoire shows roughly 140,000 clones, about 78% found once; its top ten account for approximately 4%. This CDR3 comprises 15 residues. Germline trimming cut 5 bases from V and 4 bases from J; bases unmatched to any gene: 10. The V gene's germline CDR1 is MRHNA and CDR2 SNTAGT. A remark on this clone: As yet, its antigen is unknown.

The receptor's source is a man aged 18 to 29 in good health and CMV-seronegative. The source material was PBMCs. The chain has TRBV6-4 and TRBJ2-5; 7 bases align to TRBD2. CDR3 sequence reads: CASSPSGTWGETQYF. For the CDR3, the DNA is TGTGCCAGCAGTCCAAGCGGGACTTGGGGAGAGACCCAGTACTTC.